The subject of this entry is one T cell receptor (beta chain). CDR1 is LGHDT, CDR2 YNNKEL, per germline (reference sequence). This CDR3 has 14 residues. The V and J ends lost 4 bases and 4 bases respectively, with 14 bases between them. Repertoires were generated with immunoSEQ multiplex PCR, while TCRdb's copy carries only in-frame clones and drops some. This sample carries about 230,000 clones, around 84% of them seen once, and the ten largest clones take about 14%. The entry originates in a study of blood T cell repertoires in COVID-19. Turning to the study itself: The United States, Italy and Spain supplied acute and convalescent COVID-19 samples.

The source is a man younger than 35 who had recovered from COVID-19. Sequencing was done on a sample of PBMCs or T cells enriched from blood (not recorded which). The V call is TRBV3-1 (or the pseudogene TRBV3-2), the J call TRBJ2-7, with a weak D call TRBD2 (5 bases). CDR3 in amino acids: CASSPLDRGYEQYF. DNA of the CDR3: TGTGCCAGCAGCCCCCTAGACCGGGGATACGAGCAGTACTTC.